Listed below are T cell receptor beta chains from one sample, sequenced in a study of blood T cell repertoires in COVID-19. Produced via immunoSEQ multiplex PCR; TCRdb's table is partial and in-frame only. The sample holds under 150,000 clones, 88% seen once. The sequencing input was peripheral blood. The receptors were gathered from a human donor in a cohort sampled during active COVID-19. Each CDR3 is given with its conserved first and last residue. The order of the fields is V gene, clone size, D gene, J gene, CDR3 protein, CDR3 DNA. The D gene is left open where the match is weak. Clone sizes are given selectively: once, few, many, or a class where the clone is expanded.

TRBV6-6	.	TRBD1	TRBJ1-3	CASSPSAGTGGNTIYF	TGTGCCAGCAGCCCGTCTGCCGGGACAGGGGGAAACACCATATATTTT
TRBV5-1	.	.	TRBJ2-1	CASSLPGYYNEQFF	TGCGCCAGCAGCTTGCCAGGGTACTACAATGAGCAGTTCTTC
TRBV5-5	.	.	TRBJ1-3	CASSGFGVAGNTIYF	TGTGCCAGCAGCGGCTTCGGGGTCGCTGGAAACACCATATATTTT
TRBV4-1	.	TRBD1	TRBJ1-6	CASSRQRRDRGPSPLHF	TGCGCCAGCAGCAGACAACGCCGGGACAGGGGGCCTTCACCCCTCCACTTT
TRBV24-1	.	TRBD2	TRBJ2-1	CAAESSGSYNEQFF	TGTGCCGCTGAATCTAGCGGTTCCTACAATGAGCAGTTCTTC
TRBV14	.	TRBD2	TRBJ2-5	CASSQTERGPRKTQYF	TGTGCCAGCAGCCAGACGGAGCGGGGGCCCAGAAAGACCCAGTACTTC
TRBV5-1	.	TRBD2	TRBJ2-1	CASRLLAGEQFF	TGCGCCAGCAGACTTTTAGCGGGGGAGCAGTTCTTC
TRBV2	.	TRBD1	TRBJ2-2	CASSVVQGTGGELFF	TGTGCCAGCAGTGTAGTACAGGGGACGGGCGGGGAGCTGTTTTTT
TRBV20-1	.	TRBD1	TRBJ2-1	CSASRYRDRDNEQFF	TGCAGTGCTAGTCGGTACCGGGACAGGGACAATGAGCAGTTCTTC
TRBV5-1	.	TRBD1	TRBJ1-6	CASSLGDRGSPLHF	TGCGCCAGCAGCTTGGGTGACAGGGGGTCACCCCTCCACTTT
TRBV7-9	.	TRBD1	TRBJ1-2	CASSQPKGQGLRGYTF	TGTGCCAGCAGCCAACCGAAGGGACAGGGGCTTCGTGGCTACACCTTC
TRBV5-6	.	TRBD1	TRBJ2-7	CASSEVGQAYYEQYF	TGTGCCAGCAGCGAAGTAGGACAGGCGTACTACGAGCAGTACTTC
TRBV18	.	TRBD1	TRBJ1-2	CASSPRDRGHGYTF	TGTGCCAGCTCACCCCGGGACAGGGGGCATGGCTACACCTTC
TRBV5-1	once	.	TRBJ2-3	CASSFGGADTQYF	TGCGCCAGCAGCTTCGGGGGAGCAGATACGCAGTATTTT
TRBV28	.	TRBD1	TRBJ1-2	CASSLWTGGSGYTF	TGTGCCAGCAGTTTATGGACAGGGGGATCGGGCTACACCTTC
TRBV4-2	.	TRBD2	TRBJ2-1	CASSPPGLAGGSYNEQFF	TGTGCCAGCAGCCCTCCGGGACTAGCGGGAGGCTCCTACAATGAGCAGTTCTTC